These 21 T cell receptor beta chains were sequenced from one sample in a study of T cell repertoires in cytomegalovirus infection (dated by TCRdb to the late 2010s). Sequenced on an Illumina HiSeq 1500. Clones were called with MiXCR by TCRdb after fastp trimmed the public reads at Q25, and only in-frame beta chains were retained. Records with the same CDR3 protein are collapsed into one entry carrying the most frequent genes and DNA. Here the sample has 680,000 or so distinct CDR3 sequences; roughly a third occur a single time. 2.8% of the sample comes from the top ten. The sample taken for sequencing was PBMCs. The receptor set was obtained from a human donor in good health (CMV status not recorded). Some clones in this sample may be carry-over from other donors' samples.

The rearrangement uses TRBV29-1 and TRBJ2-1; D uncertain. The germline V gene has CDR1 SQVTM and CDR2 ANQGSEA. Trimming shortened V by 3 bases and J by 9 bases, and 18 bases separated the two germline ends. CDR3 length equals 14 residues. CDR3 loop: CSVDGLGSRGEQFF. The CDR3 region has the DNA TGCAGCGTTGATGGCCTAGGTAGTCGTGGTGAGCAGTTCTTC.

The chain employs TRBV2 and TRBJ1-1; possibly TRBD1 for D (5 bases). Per germline, CDR1 SNHLY and CDR2 FYNNEI. V was clipped by 11 bases and J by 4 bases, with 17 bases between them. This CDR3 comprises 13 residues. This CDR3 reads CAEKPGPGTEAFF. In nucleotides, the CDR3 is TGTGCCGAAAAACCGGGGCCCGGCACTGAAGCTTTCTTT.

J is TRBJ2-1 and V is TRBV7-9; possibly TRBD1 for D (6 bases). The CDR3 has 18 amino acids. Germline V CDR1 and CDR2: SEHNR, FQNEAQ (reference sequence). Trimming shortened V by 0 bases and J by 2 bases, and 17 bases separated the two germline ends. This chain's CDR3 is CASSLANRTGSAYNEQFF. In nucleotides, the CDR3 is TGTGCCAGCAGCTTAGCTAACCGAACAGGGAGCGCCTACAATGAGCAGTTCTTC.

This clonotype was seen more than once but under ten times. This chain links TRBV7-9 with TRBJ1-1, with D perhaps TRBD1 (5 bases). Germline-derived CDR1 and CDR2 are SEHNR and FQNEAQ (reference sequence). The V end lost 1 base, the J end lost 6 bases, and 15 bases lay between the germline ends. The CDR3 sequence is 15 residues long. The CDR3 spells CASSLGGGLAAEAFF. CDR3 bases: TGTGCCAGCAGCTTAGGTGGGGGGTTGGCGGCTGAAGCTTTCTTT.

The chain combines TRBV7-9 with TRBJ2-7; 9 bases are a match to TRBD1. CDR3 length: 14 residues. The germline V gene encodes CDR1 SEHNR and CDR2 FQNEAQ (reference sequence). Trimming took 5 bases from V and 4 from J; bases not matched to a gene: 6. CDR3 protein: CASSDDRGFYEQYF. The CDR3 DNA follows: TGTGCCAGCAGCGATGACAGGGGGTTTTACGAGCAGTACTTC.

For this clonotype: This is likely a read error, given that the CDR3 carries no conserved phenylalanine or tryptophan at its end. It is unclear where the CDR3 begins or ends on the DNA, so no DNA is shown, and the CDR3 is as TCRdb lists it. This rearrangement joins TRBV7-2 to TRBJ1-6; the DNA was not used to check the table's D call, TRBD1. Per germline, CDR1 SGHTA and CDR2 FQGNSA. The CDR3 totals 15 residues, both ends included. CDR3 region: CASSLMAGYNSPLQL.

Ten or more counts support this clonotype. The V gene is TRBV7-6, the J gene TRBJ1-1; maybe TRBD1 (5 bases). Trimming took off 1 base at V and 7 bases at J, with 10 bases between the two ends. CDR1 is SGHVS and CDR2 is FNYEAQ in the germline V gene. There are 13 residues in the CDR3. The CDR3 region is CASSLGRDGEAFF. For the CDR3, the DNA is TGTGCCAGCAGCTTAGGCAGGGACGGTGAAGCTTTCTTT.

A note on this clonotype: A read error may account for a junction end that differs from germline. The chain is built from TRBV11-2 and TRBJ2-5; 7 bases are a match to TRBD2. This CDR3 is built from 15 residues. CDR1 and CDR2 from the germline V gene are SGHAT and FQNNGV. Here the CDR3 reads CSSSLASSGQETQYF. The CDR3 coding sequence is TGTTCCAGCAGCTTAGCGTCTAGCGGCCAAGAGACCCAGTACTTC. The complete variable domain, with remaining parts taken from reference TRBV11-2 and TRBJ2-5, reads EAGVAQSPRYKIIEKRQSVAFWCNPISGHATLYWYQQILGQGPKLLIQFQNNGVVDDSQLPKDRFSAERLKGVDSTLKIQPAKLEDSAVYLCSSSLASSGQETQYFGPGTRLLVL.

This chain connects TRBV29-1 to TRBJ1-4; possibly TRBD1 for D (5 bases). The CDR3 runs to 13 residues. V lost 3 bases, J lost 7 bases, and 12 bases lay in between. The V gene's germline CDR1 is SQVTM and CDR2 ANQGSEA. The CDR3 DNA reads TGCAGCGTTGAGGACGTGGGGCCTGAAAAACTGTTTTTT. This gives the protein CSVEDVGPEKLFF.

V gene TRBV4-1 combines with J gene TRBJ2-6; D not certain. Germline assignment: CDR1 MGHRA and CDR2 YSYEKL. The V and J ends lost 1 base and 1 base respectively, with 11 bases between them. This CDR3 comprises 17 residues. The CDR3 spells CASSQGQRVSGANVLTF. DNA of the CDR3: TGCGCCAGCAGCCAAGGACAACGGGTTTCTGGGGCCAACGTCCTGACTTTC.

CDR3 protein: CASSLSTYTEAFF. As DNA, the CDR3 is TGTGCCAGCAGTTTATCGACCTACACTGAAGCTTTCTTT. J is TRBJ1-1 and V is TRBV28, with D uncertain. This CDR3 is built from 13 residues. Germline CDR1 is MDHEN and CDR2 is SYDVKM. V shed 1 base and J shed 3 bases, with 6 bases lying between them. Together with reference TRBV28 and TRBJ1-1, the CDR3 gives the full variable domain: DVKVTQSSRYLVKRTGEKVFLECVQDMDHENMFWYRQDPGLGLRLIYFSYDVKMKEKGDIPEGYSVSREKKERFSLILESASTNQTSMYLCASSLSTYTEAFFGQGTRLTVV.

V is TRBV4-1 and J is TRBJ2-7, with 7 bases lining up with TRBD1. Germline CDR1 MGHRA, CDR2 YSYEKL. The CDR3 extends over 15 amino acids. V shed 3 bases and J 0 bases; nucleotides not matched to a gene: 5. The CDR3 DNA follows: TGCGCCAGCAGCCATGTCCAGGGGGACTCCTACGAGCAGTACTTC. Residues: CASSHVQGDSYEQYF.

The chain joins TRBV7-2 to TRBJ2-7; D remains unclear. The CDR3 loop spans 14 amino acids. Trimming stripped 5 bases from V and 3 bases from J, with 14 bases between. CDR1 is SGHTA, CDR2 FQGNSA, per germline. The CDR3 nucleotides are TGTGCCAGCAGCCACCATAGGTCTAGCTACGAGCAGTACTTC. Translation gives CASSHHRSSYEQYF.

This rearrangement joins TRBV28 to TRBJ2-1; 7 nucleotides line up with TRBD2. CDR1 is MDHEN and CDR2 is SYDVKM in the germline V gene. The V and J ends lost 7 bases and 3 bases, in that order; junction bases with no gene match: 9. There are 15 residues in the CDR3. CDR3: CASNPGLSFYNEQFF. CDR3 nucleotide sequence: TGTGCCAGCAATCCGGGACTATCTTTCTACAATGAGCAGTTCTTC.

This clonotype was seen only a few times. This chain links TRBV20-1 with TRBJ1-6, with 9 bases identical to TRBD1. Per the germline V gene, CDR1 is DFQATT and CDR2 is SNEGSKA (reference sequence). The CDR3 is 14 amino acids. V trimming: 0 bases; J trimming: 9 bases; junction bases outside the gene matches: 3. The CDR3 coding sequence is TGCAGTGCTAGAGAGACAGGGGGGGGTTCACCCCTCCACTTT. It specifies CSARETGGGSPLHF.

The V call is TRBV7-2, the J call TRBJ1-4; 7 nucleotides agree with TRBD1. The CDR3 spans 14 residues. Germline assignment: CDR1 SGHTA and CDR2 FQGNSA. V was pared by 7 bases and J by 4 bases, with 6 bases of the junction left unmatched. CDR3 amino acids: CASNLDRINEKLFF. The CDR3 nucleotides are TGTGCCAGCAACTTGGACAGGATTAATGAAAAACTGTTTTTT.

The chain recombines TRBV27 with TRBJ1-6, with a tentative D call TRBD1 (6 bases). In germline, CDR1 is MNHEY, CDR2 SMNVEV (reference sequence). The CDR3 extends over 15 amino acids. V was clipped by 4 bases and J by 7 bases, with 14 bases between them. CDR3 DNA: TGTGCCAGCAGTTCCGGGACAAAAGGGAATTCACCCCTCCACTTT. This sequence encodes CASSSGTKGNSPLHF.

The chain recombines TRBV4-1 with TRBJ1-2; D not resolved. CDR1 is MGHRA, CDR2 YSYEKL, per germline. V was shortened by 0 bases and J by 7 bases, with 18 bases between the two germline ends. The CDR3 runs to 16 residues. The CDR3 coding sequence is TGCGCCAGCAGCCAAGACGTAGCCGCGAGGTCGAGTGGCTACACCTTC. Encoded protein: CASSQDVAARSSGYTF.

This clonotype was seen more than once but under ten times. This sequence joins TRBV6-1 and TRBJ2-2; D may be TRBD1 (6 bases). The V end was cut by 5 bases, the J end by 5 bases, with 18 bases between. The CDR3 length is 16 residues. Germline V gene sequence: CDR1 MNHNS, CDR2 SASEGT. The CDR3 region is CASSLQGMVVTGELFF. CDR3 coding DNA: TGTGCCAGCAGTCTACAGGGAATGGTAGTGACCGGGGAGCTGTTTTTT.

This sequence joins TRBV25-1 and TRBJ1-6; D is perhaps TRBD1 (6 bases). Per germline, CDR1 MGHDK and CDR2 SYGVNS. Trimming cost V 9 bases and J 9 bases, with 24 bases left between them. The length of the CDR3 is 16 residues. The DNA for the CDR3 is TGTGCCAGTCAATCGTCATGGGTCGGGACAAGTTCACCCCTCCACTTT. Its translation is CASQSSWVGTSSPLHF. Based on the CDR3 plus reference TRBV25-1 and TRBJ1-6, the full variable domain is EADIYQTPRYLVIGTGKKITLECSQTMGHDKMYWYQQDPGMELHLIHYSYGVNSTEKGDLSSESTVSRIRTEHFPLTLESARPSHTSQYLCASQSSWVGTSSPLHFGNGTRLTVT.

This chain joins TRBV30 and TRBJ2-7; weak D call: TRBD2 (6 bases). Trimming shortened V by 4 bases and J by 2 bases, and 15 bases separated the two germline ends. Germline V CDR1 and CDR2: GTSNPN, SVGIG (reference sequence). The CDR3 covers 14 residues. The CDR3 reads CAWNVGGLTYEQYF. DNA of the CDR3: TGTGCCTGGAACGTGGGGGGATTGACCTACGAGCAGTACTTC. Combining the CDR3 with reference TRBV30 and TRBJ2-7 gives the whole variable domain SQTIHQWPATLVQPVGSPLSLECTVEGTSNPNLYWYRQAAGRGLQLLFYSVGIGQISSEVPQNLSASRPQDRQFILSSKKLLLSDSGFYLCAWNVGGLTYEQYFGPGTRLTVT.